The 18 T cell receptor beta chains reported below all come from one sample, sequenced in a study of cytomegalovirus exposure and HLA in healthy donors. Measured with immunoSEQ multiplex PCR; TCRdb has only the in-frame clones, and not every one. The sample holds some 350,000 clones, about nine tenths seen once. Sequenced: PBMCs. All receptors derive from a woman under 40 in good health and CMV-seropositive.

The chain's CDR3 is CASSYEVGSSYNEQFF. As DNA, the CDR3 is TGTGCCAGCAGTTACGAGGTGGGAAGCTCCTACAATGAGCAGTTCTTC. This chain uses TRBV6-5 with TRBJ2-1; no reliable D call. The CDR3 has 16 amino acids. The germline V gene encodes CDR1 MNHEY and CDR2 SVGAGI. V lost 2 bases to trimming and J lost 0 bases, with 11 bases between them.

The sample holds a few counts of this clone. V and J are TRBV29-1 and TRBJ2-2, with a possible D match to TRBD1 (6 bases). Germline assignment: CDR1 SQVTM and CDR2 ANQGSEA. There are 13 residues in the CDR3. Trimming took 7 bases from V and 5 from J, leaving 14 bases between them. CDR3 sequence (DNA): TGCAGCGCCCGCGAAGGGGGAACCGGGGAGCTGTTTTTT. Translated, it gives CSAREGGTGELFF.

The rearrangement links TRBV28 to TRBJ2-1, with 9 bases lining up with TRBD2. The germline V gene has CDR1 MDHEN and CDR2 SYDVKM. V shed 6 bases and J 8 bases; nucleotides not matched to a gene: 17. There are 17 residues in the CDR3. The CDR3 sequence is CASRLPRGSGSSDEQFF. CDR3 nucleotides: TGTGCCAGCAGACTACCGCGAGGTAGCGGGAGTTCAGATGAGCAGTTCTTC.

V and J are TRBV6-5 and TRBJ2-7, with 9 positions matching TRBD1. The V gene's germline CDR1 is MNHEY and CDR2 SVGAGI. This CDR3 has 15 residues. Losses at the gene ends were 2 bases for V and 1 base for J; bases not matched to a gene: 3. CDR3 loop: CASSYGTGISYEQYF. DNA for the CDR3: TGTGCCAGCAGTTACGGGACAGGGATTTCCTACGAGCAGTACTTC.

The CDR3 coding sequence is TGTGCCAGCAGCGCCTATGGCTACACCTTC. The encoded protein is CASSAYGYTF. J is TRBJ1-2 and V is TRBV11-3; D remains unclear. Per the germline V gene, CDR1 is SGHNT and CDR2 is YENEEA. The germline V and J ends were trimmed by 5 bases and 4 bases, with 2 bases remaining between them. The CDR3 length is 10 residues.

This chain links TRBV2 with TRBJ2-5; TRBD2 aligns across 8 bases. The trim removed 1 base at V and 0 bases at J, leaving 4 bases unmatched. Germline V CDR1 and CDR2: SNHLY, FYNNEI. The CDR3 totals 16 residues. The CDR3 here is CASSEVTSENQETQYF. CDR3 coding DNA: TGTGCCAGCAGTGAAGTGACTAGCGAGAACCAAGAGACCCAGTACTTC. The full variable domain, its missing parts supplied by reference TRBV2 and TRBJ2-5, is EPEVTQTPSHQVTQMGQEVILRCVPISNHLYFYWYRQILGQKVEFLVSFYNNEISEKSEIFDDQFSVERPDGSNFTLKIRSTKLEDSAMYFCASSEVTSENQETQYFGPGTRLLVL.

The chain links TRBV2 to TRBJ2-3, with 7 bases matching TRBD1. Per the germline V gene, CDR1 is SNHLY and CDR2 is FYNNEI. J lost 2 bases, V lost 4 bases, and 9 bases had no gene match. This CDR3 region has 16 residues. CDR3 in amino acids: CASSGAGTADTDTQYF. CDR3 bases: TGTGCCAGCAGTGGCGCCGGGACAGCGGACACAGATACGCAGTATTTT.

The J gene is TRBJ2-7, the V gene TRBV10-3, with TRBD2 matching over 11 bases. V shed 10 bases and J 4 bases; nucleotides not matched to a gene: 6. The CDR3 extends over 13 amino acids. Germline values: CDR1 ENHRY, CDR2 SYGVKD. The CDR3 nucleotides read TGTGCCACCCTAGCGGGGGGAGGTTACGAGCAGTACTTC. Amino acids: CATLAGGGYEQYF.

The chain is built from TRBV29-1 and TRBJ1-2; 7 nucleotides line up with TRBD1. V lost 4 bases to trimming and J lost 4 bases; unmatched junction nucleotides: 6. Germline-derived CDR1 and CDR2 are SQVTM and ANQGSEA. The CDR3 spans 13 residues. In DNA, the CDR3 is TGCAGCGTTGGGGACAGTCAGGGCTATGGCTACACCTTC. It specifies CSVGDSQGYGYTF.

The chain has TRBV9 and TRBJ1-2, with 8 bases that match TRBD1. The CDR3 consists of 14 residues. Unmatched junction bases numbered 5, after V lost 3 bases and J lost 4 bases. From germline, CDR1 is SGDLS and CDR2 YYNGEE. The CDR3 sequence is CASSATGGAYGYTF. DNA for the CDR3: TGTGCCAGCAGCGCAACAGGGGGGGCCTATGGCTACACCTTC. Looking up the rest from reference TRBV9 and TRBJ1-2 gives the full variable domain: DSGVTQTPKHLITATGQRVTLRCSPRSGDLSVYWYQQSLDQGLQFLIQYYNGEERAKGNILERFSAQQFPDLHSELNLSSLELGDSALYFCASSATGGAYGYTFGSGTRLTVV.

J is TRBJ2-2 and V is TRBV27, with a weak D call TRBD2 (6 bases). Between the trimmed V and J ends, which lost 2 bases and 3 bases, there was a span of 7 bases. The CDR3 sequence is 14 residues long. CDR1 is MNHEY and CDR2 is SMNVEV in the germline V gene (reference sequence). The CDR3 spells CASSLREDTGELFF. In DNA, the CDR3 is TGTGCCAGCAGTTTAAGGGAGGACACCGGGGAGCTGTTTTTT.

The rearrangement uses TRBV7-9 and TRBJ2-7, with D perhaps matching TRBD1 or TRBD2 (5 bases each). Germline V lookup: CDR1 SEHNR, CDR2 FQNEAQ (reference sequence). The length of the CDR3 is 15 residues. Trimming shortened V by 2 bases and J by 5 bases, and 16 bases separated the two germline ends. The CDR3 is CASSLSVVGTDEQYF. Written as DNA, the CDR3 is TGTGCCAGCAGCTTAAGCGTAGTGGGGACCGACGAGCAGTACTTC.

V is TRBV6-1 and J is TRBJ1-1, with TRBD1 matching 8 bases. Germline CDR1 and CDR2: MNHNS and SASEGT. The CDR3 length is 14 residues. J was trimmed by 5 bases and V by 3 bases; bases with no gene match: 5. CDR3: CASSDIQGATEAFF. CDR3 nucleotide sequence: TGTGCCAGCAGTGATATTCAGGGGGCTACTGAAGCTTTCTTT.

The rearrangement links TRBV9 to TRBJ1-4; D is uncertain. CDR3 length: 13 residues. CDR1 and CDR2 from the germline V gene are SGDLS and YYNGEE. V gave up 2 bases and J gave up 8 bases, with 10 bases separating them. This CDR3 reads CASSVQGMEKLFF. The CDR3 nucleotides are TGTGCCAGCAGCGTTCAAGGAATGGAAAAACTGTTTTTT.

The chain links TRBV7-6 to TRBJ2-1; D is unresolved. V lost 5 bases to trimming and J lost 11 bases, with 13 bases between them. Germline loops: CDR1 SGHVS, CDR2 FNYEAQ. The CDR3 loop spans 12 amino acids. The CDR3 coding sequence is TGTGCCAGCAGCGCCAGGACCAGGAAGCAGTTCTTC. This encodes CASSARTRKQFF.

CDR3 coding DNA: TGTGCCAGCAGAGCAACAGGGAACTCTGGAAACACCATATATTTT. Amino acids: CASRATGNSGNTIYF. The rearrangement joins TRBV6-5 to TRBJ1-3; D may be TRBD1 (6 bases). The CDR3 runs to 15 residues. V was trimmed by 6 bases and J by 0 bases, leaving 12 bases between them. Germline lookup yields CDR1 MNHEY and CDR2 SVGAGI.

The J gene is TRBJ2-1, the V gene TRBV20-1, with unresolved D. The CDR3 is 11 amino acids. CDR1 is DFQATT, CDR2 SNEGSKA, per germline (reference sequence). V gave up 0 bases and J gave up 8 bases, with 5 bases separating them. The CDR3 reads CSARDTDEQFF. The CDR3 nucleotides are TGCAGTGCTAGAGATACGGATGAGCAGTTCTTC.

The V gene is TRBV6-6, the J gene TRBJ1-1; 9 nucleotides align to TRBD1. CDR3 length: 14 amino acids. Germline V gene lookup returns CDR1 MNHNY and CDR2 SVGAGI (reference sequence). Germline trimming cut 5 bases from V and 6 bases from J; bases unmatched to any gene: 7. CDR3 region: CASSRRDRAPEAFF. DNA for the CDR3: TGTGCCAGCAGTAGGAGGGACAGGGCCCCTGAAGCTTTCTTT.